This T cell receptor beta chain was identified in a study of T cells after yellow fever vaccination. Findings and limits, study-wide: It was the secondary response that reached its peak faster, day 5 versus 15, but it was weaker. Post-booster samples contained most primary-vaccination clones (more than 95% CD4, 88% CD8).

This clonotype was picked up a small number of times. The target antigen is unknown. V lost 2 bases and J lost 4, with 11 bases in between. The length of the CDR3 is 14 residues. Germline V gene data show CDR1 as SGHTA and CDR2 as FQGNSA. The authors made TCR cDNA by 5'RACE template switching, adding a universal primer site and UMIs. TCRdb itself ran the 5' RACE reads through MiXCR, one entry per CDR3 protein. Of under 250,000 distinct CDR3 sequences in the sample, 3% to 4% were seen once. The sequence was collected from a man aged 18 to 29 who received the YFV17D yellow fever vaccine. The genes are TRBV7-2 and TRBJ2-5, with D hard to call. This specimen was CD4+ T cells sorted from PBMCs, taken 10 days after the yellow fever booster vaccination. The CDR3 spells CASSLTRDLETQYF. The CDR3 DNA is TGTGCCAGCAGCTTAACAAGGGATCTAGAGACCCAGTACTTC.